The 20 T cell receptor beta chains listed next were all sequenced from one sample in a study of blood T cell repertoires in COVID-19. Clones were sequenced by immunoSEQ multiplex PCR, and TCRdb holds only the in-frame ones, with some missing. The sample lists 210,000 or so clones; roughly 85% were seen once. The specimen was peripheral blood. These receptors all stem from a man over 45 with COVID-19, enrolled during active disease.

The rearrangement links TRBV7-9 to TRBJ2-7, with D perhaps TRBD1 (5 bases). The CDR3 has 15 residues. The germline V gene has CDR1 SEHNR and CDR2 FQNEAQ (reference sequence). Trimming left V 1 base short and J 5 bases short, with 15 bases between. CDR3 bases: TGTGCCAGCAGCTTAGGATCCGTGACAGTGGACGAGCAGTACTTC. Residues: CASSLGSVTVDEQYF.

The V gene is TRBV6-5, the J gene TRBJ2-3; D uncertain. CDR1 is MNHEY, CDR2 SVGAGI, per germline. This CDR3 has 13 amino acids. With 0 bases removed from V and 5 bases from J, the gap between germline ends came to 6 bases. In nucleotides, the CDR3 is TGTGCCAGCAGTTACTCCTGGAGAGATACGCAGTATTTT. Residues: CASSYSWRDTQYF.

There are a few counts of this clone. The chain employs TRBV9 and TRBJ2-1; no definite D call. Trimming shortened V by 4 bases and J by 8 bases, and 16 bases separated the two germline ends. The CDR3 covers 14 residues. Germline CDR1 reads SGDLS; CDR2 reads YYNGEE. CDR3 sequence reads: CASSPHPVADEQFF. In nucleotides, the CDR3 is TGTGCCAGCAGCCCACACCCGGTGGCGGATGAGCAGTTCTTC.

CDR3 in amino acids: CASSLEDRESTF. The CDR3, as DNA: TGCGCCAGCAGCTTGGAGGACAGGGAGTCCACCTTC. This chain uses TRBV5-1 with TRBJ1-2, with 8 positions matching TRBD1. Germline assignment: CDR1 SGHRS and CDR2 YFSETQ. V gave up 0 bases and J gave up 13 bases; unmatched junction bases: 5. The CDR3 is made up of 12 amino acids.

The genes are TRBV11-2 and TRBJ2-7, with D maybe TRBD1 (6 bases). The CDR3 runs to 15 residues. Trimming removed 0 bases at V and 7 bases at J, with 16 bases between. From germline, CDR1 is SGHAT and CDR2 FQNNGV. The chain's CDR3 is CASSLDRGPRVEQYF. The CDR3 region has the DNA TGTGCCAGCAGCTTAGACAGGGGCCCTCGTGTGGAGCAGTACTTC.

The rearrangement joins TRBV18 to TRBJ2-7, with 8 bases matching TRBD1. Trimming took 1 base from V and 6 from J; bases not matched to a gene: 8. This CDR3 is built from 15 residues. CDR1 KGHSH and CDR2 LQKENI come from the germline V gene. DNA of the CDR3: TGTGCCAGCTCACCACGGGACAGGCGAATAGGCGAGCAGTACTTC. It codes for CASSPRDRRIGEQYF.

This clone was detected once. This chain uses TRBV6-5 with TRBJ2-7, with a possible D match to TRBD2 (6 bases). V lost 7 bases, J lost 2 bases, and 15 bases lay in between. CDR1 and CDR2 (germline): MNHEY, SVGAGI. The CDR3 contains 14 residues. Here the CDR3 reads CASTTSAGTYEQYF. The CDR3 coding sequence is TGTGCCAGCACCACGTCGGCGGGGACCTACGAGCAGTACTTC.

The CDR3 DNA sequence: TGTGCCAGCAGCCCACAGGGTAGCTACACCTTC. It is translated as CASSPQGSYTF. V gene TRBV7-3 combines with J gene TRBJ1-2; TRBD1 might be the D (6 bases). This CDR3 comprises 11 residues. V lost 5 bases and J 9 bases, leaving 10 bases between the germline ends. Germline values: CDR1 SGHTA, CDR2 FQGTGA.

CDR3 in amino acids: CAWRRGGHYSNQPQHF. CDR3 coding DNA: TGTGCCTGGAGGCGCGGGGGACATTATAGCAATCAGCCCCAGCATTTT. The gene calls are TRBV30 and TRBJ1-5; TRBD1 is a possible D gene (6 bases). V lost 3 bases to trimming and J lost 0 bases, with 15 bases between them. Per the germline V gene, CDR1 is GTSNPN and CDR2 is SVGIG (reference sequence). The CDR3 covers 16 residues.

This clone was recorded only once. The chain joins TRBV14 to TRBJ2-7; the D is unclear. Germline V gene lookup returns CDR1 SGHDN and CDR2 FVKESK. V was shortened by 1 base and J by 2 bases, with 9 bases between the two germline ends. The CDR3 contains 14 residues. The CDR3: CASSQVARTYEQYF. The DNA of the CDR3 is TGTGCCAGCAGCCAAGTGGCCAGGACCTACGAGCAGTACTTC.

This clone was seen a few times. CDR3 coding DNA: TGTGCCAGCATCTCCGGAAACACCATATATTTT. This codes for CASISGNTIYF. The gene calls are TRBV6-5 and TRBJ1-3; D is unresolved. The length of the CDR3 is 11 residues. With 7 bases removed from V and 4 bases from J, the gap between germline ends came to 5 bases. CDR1 and CDR2 (germline): MNHEY, SVGAGI.

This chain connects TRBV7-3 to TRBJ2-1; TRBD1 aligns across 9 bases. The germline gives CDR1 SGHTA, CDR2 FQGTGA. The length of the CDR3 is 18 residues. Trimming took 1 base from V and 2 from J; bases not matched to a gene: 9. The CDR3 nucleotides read TGTGCCAGCAGCTTAAGGGGCGGGACAGGGCGGACCTACAATGAGCAGTTCTTC. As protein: CASSLRGGTGRTYNEQFF.

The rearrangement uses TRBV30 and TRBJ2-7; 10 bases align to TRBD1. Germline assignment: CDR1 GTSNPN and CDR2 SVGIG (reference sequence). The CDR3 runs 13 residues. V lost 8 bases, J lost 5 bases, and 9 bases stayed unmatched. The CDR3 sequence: CAGNRDRGNEQYF. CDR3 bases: TGTGCCGGAAACCGGGACAGGGGAAACGAGCAGTACTTC. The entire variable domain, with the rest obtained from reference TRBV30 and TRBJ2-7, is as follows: SQTIHQWPATLVQPVGSPLSLECTVEGTSNPNLYWYRQAAGRGLQLLFYSVGIGQISSEVPQNLSASRPQDRQFILSSKKLLLSDSGFYLCAGNRDRGNEQYFGPGTRLTVT.

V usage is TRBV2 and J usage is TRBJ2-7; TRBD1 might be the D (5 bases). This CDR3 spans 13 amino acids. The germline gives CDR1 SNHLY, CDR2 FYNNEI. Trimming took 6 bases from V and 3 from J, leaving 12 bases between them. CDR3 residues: CASRRGVGYEQYF. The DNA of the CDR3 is TGTGCCAGCAGAAGGGGTGTGGGCTACGAGCAGTACTTC.

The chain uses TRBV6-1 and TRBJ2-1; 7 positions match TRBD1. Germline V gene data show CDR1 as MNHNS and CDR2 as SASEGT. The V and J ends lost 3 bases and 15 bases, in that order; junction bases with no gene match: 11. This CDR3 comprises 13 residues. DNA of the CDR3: TGTGCCAGCAGTGAGACCCAGGGGGTTTCGTCGTTCTTC. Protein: CASSETQGVSSFF.

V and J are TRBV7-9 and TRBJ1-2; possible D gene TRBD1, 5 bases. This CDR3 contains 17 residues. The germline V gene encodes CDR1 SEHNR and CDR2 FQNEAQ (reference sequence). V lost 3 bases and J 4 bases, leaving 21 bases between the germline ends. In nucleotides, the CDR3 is TGTGCCAGCAGCTTCCAAGGGGCCTTCAGTGGGGTCTATGGCTACACCTTC. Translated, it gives CASSFQGAFSGVYGYTF.

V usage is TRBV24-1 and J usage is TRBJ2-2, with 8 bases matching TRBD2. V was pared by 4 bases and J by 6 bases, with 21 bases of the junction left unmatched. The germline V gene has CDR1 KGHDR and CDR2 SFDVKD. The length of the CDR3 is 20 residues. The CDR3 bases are TGTGCCACCAGTGAATATAACTCCCAGAGGCGGGGGGTTCTTCCCGGGGAGCTGTTTTTT. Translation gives CATSEYNSQRRGVLPGELFF.

The CDR3 loop reads CASSEATDTQYF. CDR3 nucleotides: TGTGCCAGCAGTGAGGCAACAGATACGCAGTATTTT. The V gene is TRBV12-3 or TRBV12-4, the J gene TRBJ2-3; no definite D call. Trimming shortened V by 5 bases and J by 3 bases, and 6 bases separated the two germline ends. The CDR3 is 12 residues long.

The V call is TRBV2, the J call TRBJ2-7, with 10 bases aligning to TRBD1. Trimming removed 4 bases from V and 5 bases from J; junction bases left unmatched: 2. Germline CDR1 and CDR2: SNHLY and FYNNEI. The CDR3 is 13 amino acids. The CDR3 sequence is CASSGGTGDEQYF. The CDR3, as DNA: TGTGCCAGCAGTGGGGGGACAGGGGACGAGCAGTACTTC.

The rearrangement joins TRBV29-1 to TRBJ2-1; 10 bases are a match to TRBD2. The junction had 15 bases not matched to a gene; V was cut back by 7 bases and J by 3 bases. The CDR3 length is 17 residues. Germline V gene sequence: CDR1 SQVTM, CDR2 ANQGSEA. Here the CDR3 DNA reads TGCAGCGCCGAGGCTAGCGGGGGCCCCTTCCTCTACAATGAGCAGTTCTTC. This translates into CSAEASGGPFLYNEQFF.